These 22 T cell receptor beta chains came from one sample sequenced in a study of T cells in Graves' hyperthyroidism and ophthalmopathy (dated by TCRdb to the late 2010s). Library construction relied on multiplex PCR. The reads were generated on an Illumina HiSeq 2000. The TCR beta CDR3 regions were amplified from RNA transcripts. The first round of RT-PCR for the TCR CDR3 was performed with the HTBI primer set and the Qiagen OneStep RT-PCR kit. TCRdb ran its own pipeline on the public reads, namely fastp trimming at Q25 and MiXCR clone calling, and kept in-frame beta chains. Entries that share a CDR3 protein sequence are merged under the most common genes and DNA. In all, the sample holds roughly 350,000 distinct CDR3 sequences, and about 15% of those were seen once. The ten largest clones represent less than 20% of the sample. The source material was blood. These receptors were taken from a woman aged 25 to 45 with Graves' ophthalmopathy.

This clonotype was found many times. The chain employs TRBV30 and TRBJ2-1, with a weak D call TRBD1 (6 bases). Germline V gene sequence: CDR1 GTSNPN, CDR2 SVGIG (reference sequence). The CDR3 consists of 12 residues. V was pared by 7 bases and J by 4 bases, with 11 bases between. The CDR3 here is CASGTLYNEQFF. Here the CDR3 DNA reads TGTGCCTCCGGGACACTATACAATGAGCAGTTCTTC. Full variable domain (missing parts from reference TRBV30 and TRBJ2-1): SQTIHQWPATLVQPVGSPLSLECTVEGTSNPNLYWYRQAAGRGLQLLFYSVGIGQISSEVPQNLSASRPQDRQFILSSKKLLLSDSGFYLCASGTLYNEQFFGPGTRLTVL.

The table lists this clonotype with many counts. This sequence joins TRBV5-1 and TRBJ2-5, with TRBD1 matching over 9 bases. There are 14 residues in the CDR3. V was clipped by 4 bases and J by 4 bases; unmatched bases: 5. Germline values: CDR1 SGHRS, CDR2 YFSETQ. For the CDR3, the DNA is TGCGCCAGCAGCCTACCGGACAGGGGAGAGACCCAGTACTTC. Its translation is CASSLPDRGETQYF.

This CDR3 is CASSLGGTGQADTQYF. DNA for the CDR3: TGCGCCAGCAGCTTGGGCGGGACAGGGCAAGCAGATACGCAGTATTTT. The J gene is TRBJ2-3, the V gene TRBV5-1; 9 bases agree with TRBD1. This CDR3 has 16 amino acids. The V gene's germline CDR1 is SGHRS and CDR2 YFSETQ. V gave up 0 bases and J gave up 4 bases; unmatched junction bases: 6.

This clonotype was counted a few times. This clone may be a read error of a much larger clone one base away. The CDR3 sequence: CASSWGRTDTQYF. The CDR3 DNA is TGTGCCAGCAGTTGGGGCCGCACAGATACGCAGTATTTT. This chain links TRBV6-1 with TRBJ2-3, with D possibly being TRBD1 (5 bases). The CDR3 runs to 13 residues. V gave up 5 bases and J gave up 1 base, with 7 bases separating them. Germline CDR1 reads MNHNS; CDR2 reads SASEGT.

There are many counts of this clonotype. The gene calls are TRBV28 and TRBJ1-1; a weak D match, TRBD1 (5 bases). Deletions cut 6 bases from V and 4 bases from J, with 15 bases between. Germline loops: CDR1 MDHEN, CDR2 SYDVKM. The CDR3 contains 14 residues. CDR3 DNA: TGTGCCAGCAGCTTTCAGGGTAGGAGCACTGAAGCTTTCTTT. Translation: CASSFQGRSTEAFF.

V gene TRBV7-8 combines with J gene TRBJ2-5, with 10 bases identical to TRBD2. CDR1 SGHVS and CDR2 FQNEAQ come from the germline V gene. CDR3 length: 17 amino acids. The V gene end was trimmed by 1 base and the J gene end by 2 bases; junction bases not matched to a gene: 7. For the CDR3, the DNA is TGTGCCAGCAGCTTAGAGATTGGACTAGCGGATCAAGAGACCCAGTACTTC. Translated: CASSLEIGLADQETQYF.

Worth noting for this clonotype: A clone one base away is much larger, so this may be a read error. The chain combines TRBV7-9 with TRBJ1-1; no clear D. The germline CDR1 and CDR2 sequences are SEHNR and FQNEAQ (reference sequence). The CDR3 length is 14 residues. CDR3 sequence: CASGLLGPHTEAFF. In nucleotides, the CDR3 is TGTGCCAGCGGCTTACTAGGACCGCACACTGAAGCTTTCTTT.

As concerns this clonotype: A read error may be the cause here, since a much bigger clone is one base away. The chain couples TRBV20-1 to TRBJ2-1; TRBD2 might be the D (5 bases). CDR3 length: 13 residues. Germline V gene data show CDR1 as DFQATT and CDR2 as SNEGSKA (reference sequence). CDR3 residues: CRPGNDIHNEQFF. CDR3 DNA: TGCAGGCCCGGGAACGACATCCACAATGAGCAGTTCTTC.

This clonotype occurred many times. This chain joins TRBV7-9 and TRBJ2-6; TRBD2 is a possible D gene (5 bases). Germline CDR1 reads SEHNR; CDR2 reads FQNEAQ (reference sequence). Trimming pared 10 bases from V and 2 bases from J, leaving 18 bases between. The CDR3 sequence is 16 residues long. The CDR3 DNA follows: TGTGCCACCTTCATAGGCGGGCAACCTGGGGCCAACGTCCTGACTTTC. Residues: CATFIGGQPGANVLTF.

This clonotype was found many times. At one boundary the junction diverges from the germline segment, which might be a read error. The genes are TRBV7-9 and TRBJ1-1, with D maybe TRBD1 (6 bases). This CDR3 has 15 amino acids. Germline loops: CDR1 SEHNR, CDR2 FQNEAQ (reference sequence). CDR3 residues: CASSLGGQGNIEAFF. DNA of the CDR3: TGTGCCAGCAGCTTAGGGGGCCAGGGGAACATTGAAGCTTTCTTT.

This clonotype showed up many times. CDR3 residues: CASSSIQGDEQYF. In DNA form, the CDR3 reads TGTGCCAGCAGCTCGATTCAGGGGGACGAGCAGTACTTC. This chain links TRBV11-2 with TRBJ2-7; 7 bases map to TRBD1. Germline V CDR1 and CDR2: SGHAT, FQNNGV. The ends lost 4 bases at V and 5 bases at J; junction bases unmatched: 5. The CDR3 runs 13 residues.

This clonotype was found many times. The rearrangement joins TRBV6-1 to TRBJ2-2; D is unresolved. The CDR3 is 12 residues long. Germline CDR1 reads MNHNS; CDR2 reads SASEGT. V was trimmed by 6 bases and J by 7 bases, leaving 9 bases between them. The CDR3 DNA reads as TGTGCCAGCAGGGAGTCGGGCGGGGAGCTGTTTTTT. It is translated as CASRESGGELFF.

This clonotype showed up many times. The rearrangement uses TRBV27 and TRBJ2-4; possibly TRBD1 for D (5 bases). The germline gives CDR1 MNHEY, CDR2 SMNVEV (reference sequence). V lost 4 bases to trimming and J lost 0 bases, with 10 bases between them. The CDR3 contains 15 residues. CDR3 sequence: CASSSTALAKNIQYF. CDR3 coding DNA: TGTGCCAGCAGTTCGACAGCTCTAGCCAAAAACATTCAGTACTTC.

This clonotype was seen repeatedly, ten times or more. The junction does not match germline at one end; this may be a read error. The chain recombines TRBV7-3 with TRBJ2-3, with D possibly being TRBD1 (5 bases). CDR3 length: 13 residues. Per the germline V gene, CDR1 is SGHTA and CDR2 is FQGTGA. CDR3 bases: TGTGCCAGCAGCAGGGGTTCCACAGATACACAGTATTTT. Encoded protein: CASSRGSTDTQYF. Filled out from reference TRBV7-3 and TRBJ2-3, the complete variable domain reads GAGVSQTPSNKVTEKGKYVELRCDPISGHTALYWYRQSLGQGPEFLIYFQGTGAADDSGLPNDRFFAVRPEGSVSTLKIQRTERGDSAVYLCASSRGSTDTQYFGPGTRLTVL.

This clonotype showed up many times. The rearrangement joins TRBV12-3 or TRBV12-4 to TRBJ1-5, with 9 bases lining up with TRBD1. CDR3 length equals 18 residues. Trimming took 1 base from V and 3 from J; bases not matched to a gene: 10. The CDR3 is CASSLDSGTGLFNQPQHF. The DNA for the CDR3 is TGTGCCAGCAGTTTAGACTCCGGGACAGGGTTATTCAATCAGCCCCAGCATTTT.

This clonotype was picked up many times. The rearrangement joins TRBV18 to TRBJ2-3; the D is unclear. V was cut by 0 bases and J by 0 bases, with 7 bases left in between. CDR1 is KGHSH and CDR2 is LQKENI in the germline V gene. This CDR3 spans 15 amino acids. CDR3 region: CASSPPPRSTDTQYF. For the CDR3, the DNA is TGTGCCAGCTCACCACCCCCTAGAAGCACAGATACGCAGTATTTT. Variable domain in full (rest from reference TRBV18 and TRBJ2-3): NAGVMQNPRHLVRRRGQEARLRCSPMKGHSHVYWYRQLPEEGLKFMVYLQKENIIDESGMPKERFSAEFPKEGPSILRIQQVVRGDSAAYFCASSPPPRSTDTQYFGPGTRLTVL.

This sequence joins TRBV7-6 and TRBJ1-1; unclear D gene. With 1 base removed from V and 3 bases from J, the gap between germline ends came to 15 bases. The CDR3 runs 16 residues. Looked up from germline, CDR1 is SGHVS and CDR2 is FNYEAQ. The CDR3 sequence: CASSLDKGMGDTEAFF. CDR3 coding DNA: TGTGCCAGCAGCTTAGATAAGGGAATGGGCGACACTGAAGCTTTCTTT.

This chain connects TRBV5-4 to TRBJ2-5, with TRBD1 matching over 8 bases. The germline CDR1 and CDR2 sequences are SGHNT and YYREEE (reference sequence). The CDR3 totals 15 residues. Unmatched junction bases numbered 11, after V lost 8 bases and J lost 2 bases. The CDR3 sequence is CASQGAGREQETQYF. DNA for the CDR3: TGTGCCAGTCAGGGGGCCGGCCGGGAACAAGAGACCCAGTACTTC.

The chain combines TRBV27 with TRBJ1-4; D remains ambiguous. The germline V and J ends were trimmed by 6 bases and 5 bases, with 10 bases remaining between them. Germline V lookup: CDR1 MNHEY, CDR2 SMNVEV (reference sequence). This CDR3 comprises 13 residues. The CDR3 sequence: CASSLLVNEKLFF. DNA of the CDR3: TGTGCCAGCAGCCTCTTGGTGAATGAAAAACTGTTTTTT. The whole variable domain, filled in from reference TRBV27 and TRBJ1-4, reads EAQVTQNPRYLITVTGKKLTVTCSQNMNHEYMSWYRQDPGLGLRQIYYSMNVEVTDKGDVPEGYKVSRKEKRNFPLILESPSPNQTSLYFCASSLLVNEKLFFGSGTQLSVL.

This clonotype was picked up many times. The rearrangement uses TRBV12-3 or TRBV12-4 and TRBJ2-5; D possibly uses TRBD1 or TRBD2 (5 bases each). Trimming took off 6 bases at V and 2 bases at J, with 13 bases between the two ends. CDR3 size: 14 residues. In DNA form, the CDR3 reads TGTGCCAGCAGCCCCCGGGGCCAACAAGAGACCCAGTACTTC. It encodes CASSPRGQQETQYF.

Points on this clonotype: A much more abundant neighbour one base away suggests this may be a read error. The V gene is TRBV2, the J gene TRBJ1-2, with TRBD1 as a possible D gene (5 bases). The germline V gene has CDR1 SNHLY and CDR2 FYNNEI. The CDR3 has 11 residues. The CDR3 DNA reads as TGTGCCGGCAGTGTTGAGGGGGGCTACACCTTC. This gives the protein CAGSVEGGYTF.

This clonotype was seen only a few times. A much larger clone is a single base away; this may be a read error. V gene TRBV3-1 combines with J gene TRBJ2-5; D is undetermined. The CDR3 totals 16 residues. Germline V gene data show CDR1 as LGHDT and CDR2 as YNNKEL (reference sequence). The CDR3 is CASSQEIRNGQEAQYF. The CDR3 bases are TGTGCCAGCAGCCAAGAAATCCGGAATGGGCAAGAGGCCCAGTACTTC.